This T cell receptor (beta chain) was profiled in a study of identical twins. The study, taken as a whole, reports: Insertions were fewer in abundant cord blood beta clonotypes, whereas memory repertoires showed none of this pattern. A partial confounding effect on zero-insertion analyses could come from invariant MAIT and iNKT cells.

V was clipped by 1 base and J by 4 bases, with 6 bases between them. This CDR3 is built from 13 residues. Per germline, CDR1 MGHRA and CDR2 YSYEKL. This clonotype was detected a few times. The antigen is unknown. TCRdb called the 5' RACE reads again in MiXCR, with one record for every CDR3 protein. The sample includes hundreds of thousands of distinct CDR3 sequences, 6% to 6.5% of them seen just once. The sample was naive T cells sorted from blood. The chain links TRBV4-1 to TRBJ2-3; D is undetermined. This clonotype was obtained from a man aged 18-30 years in good health. The CDR3 DNA sequence: TGCGCCAGCAGCCAAGCTCCCTCAGATACGCAGTATTTT. This encodes CASSQAPSDTQYF.